A single sample gave rise to the 28 T cell receptor beta chains below, sequenced in a study of identical twins. TCRdb ran MiXCR on the 5' RACE reads and lists one entry per CDR3 protein. The sample consists of approximately 94,000 distinct CDR3 sequences, just under 6% of them appearing once. Sequenced material: memory T cells sorted from blood. The receptors were gathered from a woman in her 50s in good health.

This clonotype has a count of ten or more. The J gene is TRBJ2-7, the V gene TRBV7-9, with D perhaps TRBD1 (6 bases). The V and J ends lost 5 bases and 8 bases respectively, with 16 bases between them. Germline V gene lookup returns CDR1 SEHNR and CDR2 FQNEAQ (reference sequence). The CDR3 contains 13 residues. CDR3 in amino acids: CASSARGSTKQYF. CDR3 nucleotides: TGTGCCAGCAGCGCCAGGGGCTCTACGAAGCAGTACTTC.

Many counts were recorded for this clonotype. The chain links TRBV20-1 to TRBJ2-3; D gene uncertain. The germline CDR1 and CDR2 sequences are DFQATT and SNEGSKA (reference sequence). V lost 1 base, J lost 4 bases, and 15 bases lay in between. This CDR3 is built from 15 residues. The CDR3 DNA follows: TGCAGTGCTAGAGCCACAACTGACGGGTCAGATACGCAGTATTTT. Translated, it gives CSARATTDGSDTQYF.

This clonotype was detected many times. The J gene is TRBJ2-5, the V gene TRBV9; perhaps TRBD2 as D (5 bases). Germline CDR1 is SGDLS and CDR2 is YYNGEE. The CDR3 loop spans 16 amino acids. V gave up 0 bases and J gave up 5 bases, with 17 bases separating them. CDR3 DNA: TGTGCCAGCAGCGTAGATTTAGGACCCAGAGGGGAGACCCAGTACTTC. Its translation is CASSVDLGPRGETQYF.

This clonotype was counted at least ten times. The chain links TRBV12-3 or TRBV12-4 to TRBJ2-2; TRBD2 agrees at 7 bases. V lost 6 bases and J lost 6; bases outside the gene matches: 4. CDR3 length: 13 residues. The DNA for the CDR3 is TGTGCCAGCAGGGGGGGGAGGCCCGGGGAGCTGTTTTTT. Its protein is CASRGGRPGELFF.

This clonotype has at least ten counts. The genes are TRBV5-1 and TRBJ2-5; 7 bases are shared with TRBD1. There are 13 residues in the CDR3. V was clipped by 5 bases and J by 3 bases; unmatched bases: 4. Looked up from germline, CDR1 is SGHRS and CDR2 is YFSETQ. CDR3 coding DNA: TGCGCCAGCAGTTTCGACAGGGAAGAGACCCAGTACTTC. This translates into CASSFDREETQYF.

This clonotype was detected once. This may be a read error: a much more frequent sequence differs by one nucleotide. The chain links TRBV6-1 to TRBJ2-2; weak D call: TRBD1 (5 bases). Trimming shortened V by 6 bases and J by 4 bases, and 18 bases separated the two germline ends. Germline values: CDR1 MNHNS, CDR2 SASEGT. The CDR3 totals 16 residues. CDR3 protein: CASRWEGASSTGELFF. The CDR3, as DNA: TGTGCCAGCAGATGGGAAGGGGCTTCGAGCACCGGGGAGCTGTTTTTT.

There are many counts of this clonotype. This chain uses TRBV5-1 with TRBJ2-7; 8 positions match TRBD1. This CDR3 contains 14 residues. CDR1 and CDR2 from the germline V gene are SGHRS and YFSETQ. J was trimmed by 7 bases and V by 3 bases; bases with no gene match: 9. The CDR3 bases are TGCGCCAGCAGCTCCGGACAGGGAGAGAGGGAGCAGTACTTC. Its translation is CASSSGQGEREQYF.

This clonotype was observed at least ten times. The genes are TRBV5-1 and TRBJ2-7, with D perhaps assigned TRBD1 or TRBD2 (5 bases each). V shed 3 bases and J shed 2 bases, with 15 bases lying between them. Germline values: CDR1 SGHRS, CDR2 YFSETQ. This CDR3 contains 15 residues. CDR3 amino acids: CASSSLGETAYEQYF. The CDR3 DNA reads TGCGCCAGCAGCTCTTTGGGGGAAACGGCCTACGAGCAGTACTTC. Complete variable domain (other parts from reference TRBV5-1 and TRBJ2-7): KAGVTQTPRYLIKTRGQQVTLSCSPISGHRSVSWYQQTPGQGLQFLFEYFSETQRNKGNFPGRFSGRQFSNSRSEMNVSTLELGDSALYLCASSSLGETAYEQYFGPGTRLTVT.

This clonotype was seen a handful of times. The chain recombines TRBV2 with TRBJ2-3, with no clear D. Germline CDR1 SNHLY, CDR2 FYNNEI. The CDR3 contains 12 residues. With 0 bases removed from V and 14 bases from J, the gap between germline ends came to 12 bases. CDR3 in amino acids: CASSEAALRPYF. CDR3 sequence (DNA): TGTGCCAGCAGTGAAGCGGCATTAAGGCCGTATTTT. The variable domain in full, completed from reference TRBV2 and TRBJ2-3, reads EPEVTQTPSHQVTQMGQEVILRCVPISNHLYFYWYRQILGQKVEFLVSFYNNEISEKSEIFDDQFSVERPDGSNFTLKIRSTKLEDSAMYFCASSEAALRPYFGPGTRLTVL.

In this sample, this clonotype turned up many times. The chain has TRBV11-2 and TRBJ2-3; the D is unclear. The CDR3 covers 13 residues. From germline, CDR1 is SGHAT and CDR2 FQNNGV. The germline V and J ends were trimmed by 1 base and 4 bases, with 6 bases remaining between them. The CDR3 protein is CASSLGLSDTQYF. The CDR3 DNA follows: TGTGCCAGCAGCTTAGGTCTTTCAGATACGCAGTATTTT.

A note on this clonotype: A much larger clonotype is one base distant, so this may be a read error. The chain links TRBV7-8 to TRBJ1-2; D is uncertain. The V gene lost 7 bases and the J gene lost 0 bases, with 12 bases spanning the gap. The CDR3 runs 14 residues. Germline lookup yields CDR1 SGHVS and CDR2 FQNEAQ. The CDR3 sequence is CASTSRRTNYGYTF. The CDR3 coding sequence is TGTGCCAGCACCTCCCGAAGAACTAACTATGGCTACACCTTC.

This clonotype was picked up a small number of times. The J gene is TRBJ2-1, the V gene TRBV6-2 or TRBV6-3; D is uncertain. The CDR3 extends over 13 amino acids. From germline, CDR1 is MNHEY and CDR2 SVGEGT. With 5 bases removed from V and 4 bases from J, the gap between germline ends came to 9 bases. The chain's CDR3 is CASSHPGYNEQFF. The DNA of the CDR3 is TGTGCCAGCAGTCACCCAGGTTACAATGAGCAGTTCTTC.

This clonotype was picked up many times. V usage is TRBV27 and J usage is TRBJ1-1, with D unresolved. Germline lookup yields CDR1 MNHEY and CDR2 SMNVEV (reference sequence). The CDR3 is 16 amino acids. Trimming took 2 bases from V and 3 from J, leaving 16 bases between them. The CDR3: CASSLRLGVGDTEAFF. The CDR3 DNA follows: TGTGCCAGCAGTTTAAGGCTAGGTGTTGGGGACACTGAAGCTTTCTTT.

The CDR3 spells CASSSLTSGNEQFF. CDR3 DNA: TGTGCCAGCAGTTCCCTTACTAGCGGGAATGAGCAGTTCTTC. The J gene is TRBJ2-1, the V gene TRBV27; 9 positions agree with TRBD2. The CDR3 totals 14 residues. Germline loops: CDR1 MNHEY, CDR2 SMNVEV (reference sequence). V shed 4 bases, J shed 7 bases, and the junction held 5 bases outside the gene matches.

The table lists this clonotype with many counts. The gene calls are TRBV12-3 or TRBV12-4 and TRBJ1-1, with a possible D match to TRBD1 (5 bases). V was cut by 1 base and J by 11 bases, with 11 bases left in between. CDR3 length equals 12 residues. As DNA, the CDR3 is TGTGCCAGCAGTTTAGGGGCAGGGTCGGCTTTCTTT. Protein: CASSLGAGSAFF.

This clonotype showed up many times. J is TRBJ1-5 and V is TRBV5-1, with D unresolved. Germline V gene sequence: CDR1 SGHRS, CDR2 YFSETQ. The CDR3 consists of 14 residues. V gave up 4 bases and J gave up 5 bases, with 13 bases separating them. This CDR3 is CASSPDPGDQPQHF. CDR3 DNA sequence: TGCGCCAGCAGCCCCGACCCCGGGGATCAGCCCCAGCATTTT.

This clonotype was observed a few times. V gene TRBV6-1 combines with J gene TRBJ2-7, with no clear D. The germline V and J ends were trimmed by 4 bases and 1 base, with 8 bases remaining between them. CDR3 length: 13 amino acids. Germline CDR1 and CDR2: MNHNS and SASEGT. Here the CDR3 reads CASSVSFSYEQYV. CDR3 coding DNA: TGTGCCAGCAGTGTTTCATTTTCCTACGAGCAGTACGTC.

This clonotype occurred many times. V and J are TRBV11-2 and TRBJ2-7; 8 bases are a match to TRBD2. Germline CDR1 SGHAT, CDR2 FQNNGV. The length of the CDR3 is 15 residues. J gave up 4 bases and V 1 base, and 6 bases lay outside the gene matches. The CDR3 protein is CASSLAPAGVYEQYF. The CDR3 nucleotides are TGTGCCAGCAGCTTAGCCCCAGCGGGAGTATACGAGCAGTACTTC.

This clonotype appeared many times. V usage is TRBV5-1 and J usage is TRBJ2-1, with D hard to call. The V end lost 2 bases, the J end lost 2 bases, and 11 bases lay between the germline ends. This CDR3 has 15 amino acids. Germline CDR1 SGHRS, CDR2 YFSETQ. The CDR3 DNA is TGCGCCAGCAGCTTTGGCAGATTGGCCTACAATGAGCAGTTCTTC. Translated, it gives CASSFGRLAYNEQFF.

The sample holds a few counts of this clonotype. The chain links TRBV5-1 to TRBJ2-5; a weak D match, TRBD1 (5 bases). In germline, CDR1 is SGHRS, CDR2 YFSETQ. V lost 0 bases, J lost 7 bases, and 10 bases lay in between. This CDR3 region has 13 residues. CDR3 loop: CASSLGDQGTQYF. DNA for the CDR3: TGCGCCAGCAGCTTGGGCGATCAGGGGACCCAGTACTTC.

This clonotype was recorded a few times. The chain links TRBV4-1 to TRBJ1-2; D unclear. CDR1 is MGHRA, CDR2 YSYEKL, per germline. The ends were cut back, 0 bases at V and 8 bases at J, with 4 bases in the middle. The CDR3 loop spans 11 amino acids. The CDR3 DNA is TGCGCCAGCAGCCAAGAGCGGGGCTACACCTTC. The encoded protein is CASSQERGYTF.

V gene TRBV9 combines with J gene TRBJ2-7; D might be TRBD1 or TRBD2, each matching 5 bases. This CDR3 is 17 amino acids long. Trimming removed 3 bases from V and 2 bases from J, with 21 bases in between. From germline, CDR1 is SGDLS and CDR2 YYNGEE. In DNA form, the CDR3 reads TGTGCCAGCAGCGGTATAACGGCCGGGACCAACCCCTACGAGCAGTACTTC. It yields the protein CASSGITAGTNPYEQYF.

Many counts were recorded for this clonotype. In nucleotides, the CDR3 is TGTGCCAGCAGCCAAGTGCGCAGTTCAAATCAGCCCCAGCATTTT. This sequence encodes CASSQVRSSNQPQHF. The V and J genes are TRBV4-2 and TRBJ1-5; D remains ambiguous. Trimming left V 1 base short and J 4 bases short, with 11 bases between. The CDR3 runs to 15 residues. The V gene's germline CDR1 is LGHNA and CDR2 YNFKEQ.

This clonotype was seen at least ten times. The rearrangement links TRBV11-2 to TRBJ2-1; D perhaps matches TRBD1 (6 bases). Deletions cut 5 bases from V and 7 bases from J, with 24 bases between. This CDR3 is built from 17 residues. CDR1 is SGHAT and CDR2 is FQNNGV in the germline V gene. Written as DNA, the CDR3 is TGTGCCAGCAGCACCACACAGGGTCTAATTGCCACGAATGAGCAGTTCTTC. The encoded protein is CASSTTQGLIATNEQFF.

The table lists this clonotype with many counts. The chain recombines TRBV7-6 with TRBJ2-7, with 9 bases matching TRBD2. This CDR3 has 16 amino acids. The junction had 18 bases not matched to a gene; V was cut back by 11 bases and J by 4 bases. From germline, CDR1 is SGHVS and CDR2 FNYEAQ. The CDR3: CASHPLAGGGEYEQYF. In DNA, the CDR3 is TGTGCCTCCCATCCACTAGCGGGTGGGGGGGAATACGAGCAGTACTTC.

This rearrangement joins TRBV29-1 to TRBJ1-2, with TRBD1 identical over 10 bases. This CDR3 spans 15 amino acids. J lost 6 bases, V lost 1 base, and 8 bases had no gene match. Germline values: CDR1 SQVTM, CDR2 ANQGSEA. The CDR3 bases are TGCAGCGTTGAAGGCCGACAGGGGGCAATTAATGGCTACACCTTC. Its protein product is CSVEGRQGAINGYTF. Full variable domain (rest looked up from reference TRBV29-1 and TRBJ1-2): SAVISQKPSRDICQRGTSLTIQCQVDSQVTMMFWYRQQPGQSLTLIATANQGSEATYESGFVIDKFPISRPNLTFSTLTVSNMSPEDSSIYLCSVEGRQGAINGYTFGSGTRLTVV.

This clonotype was seen only once. The chain joins TRBV29-1 to TRBJ2-1; 8 bases are a match to TRBD2. This CDR3 is built from 14 residues. The V segment lost 1 base and the J segment 12 bases; nucleotides outside the gene matches: 11. Germline V gene data show CDR1 as SQVTM and CDR2 as ANQGSEA. The CDR3 DNA sequence: TGCAGCGTTGAAGGCACGGGAGGGGCTAAAGGGCAGTTCTTC. Its protein is CSVEGTGGAKGQFF.

This clonotype appeared many times. The chain carries TRBV9 and TRBJ2-2; D uncertain. Germline V CDR1 and CDR2: SGDLS, YYNGEE. This CDR3 has 12 amino acids. V was pared by 3 bases and J by 7 bases, with 7 bases between. The CDR3 DNA follows: TGTGCCAGCAGCGAGCTGAGCGGGGAGCTGTTTTTT. Protein: CASSELSGELFF.